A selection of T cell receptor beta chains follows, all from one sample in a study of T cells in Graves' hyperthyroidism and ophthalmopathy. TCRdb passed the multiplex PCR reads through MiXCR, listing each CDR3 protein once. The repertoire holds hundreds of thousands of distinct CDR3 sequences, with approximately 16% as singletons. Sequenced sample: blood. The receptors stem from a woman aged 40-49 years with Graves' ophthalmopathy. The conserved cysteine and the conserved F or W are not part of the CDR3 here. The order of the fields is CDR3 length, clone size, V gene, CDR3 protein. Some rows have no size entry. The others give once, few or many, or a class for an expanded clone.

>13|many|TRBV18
ASSTLDRAGWPQH
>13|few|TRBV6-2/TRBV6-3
ASRTGLVHRNEQF
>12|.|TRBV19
ASSNIWDTYEQY
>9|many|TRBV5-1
ASSAHRDPF
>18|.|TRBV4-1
ASSQGPFIGTDHENTEAF
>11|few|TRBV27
ASSLFYNSPLH
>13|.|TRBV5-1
ASTRGWSDTGELF
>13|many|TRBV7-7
ASSLWQGAGEKLF
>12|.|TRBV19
ASSPRDRLSEAF
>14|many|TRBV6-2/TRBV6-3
ASSYSRTGTSGEQY
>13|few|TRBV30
AWSVRWEPNTEAF
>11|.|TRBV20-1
SARGQSAWTQY
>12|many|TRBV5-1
ASRSGQNTGELF